These T cell receptor beta chains were read from a single sample in a study of blood T cell repertoires in COVID-19. Here immunoSEQ multiplex PCR was the method, and the copy in TCRdb shows in-frame clones only, minus some. This table holds some 210,000 clones, approximately 80% found once. Specimen: peripheral blood. These receptors were collected from a human donor in a cohort sampled during active COVID-19. Both conserved end residues are part of each CDR3. The order of the fields is J gene, V gene, CDR3 protein.

J: TRBJ2-5
V: TRBV2
CDR3: CASRTGTGEETQYF

J: TRBJ2-1
V: TRBV10-2
CDR3: CASGGTTIYNEQFF

J: TRBJ2-7
V: TRBV11-2
CDR3: CASSLGVYEQYF

J: TRBJ1-3
V: TRBV7-7
CDR3: CASSFGPAGSGNTIYF

J: TRBJ2-1
V: TRBV9
CDR3: CASSVGTGGWDEQFF

J: TRBJ2-5
V: TRBV5-1
CDR3: CASSPRTSGGQETQYF

J: TRBJ1-2
V: TRBV29-1
CDR3: CSVEPFSDYGYTF

J: TRBJ2-3
V: TRBV29-1
CDR3: CSASSRGVDTQYF

J: TRBJ1-4
V: TRBV6-5
CDR3: CASSLGAPEKLFF

J: TRBJ2-3
V: TRBV5-1
CDR3: CASSLVPGGNTDTQYF

J: TRBJ2-2
V: TRBV9
CDR3: CASSVTGTNTGELFF

J: TRBJ1-4
V: TRBV7-9
CDR3: CALAGKGYEKLFF

J: TRBJ2-5
V: TRBV5-1
CDR3: CASRDSPVQETQYF